This TCR beta chain appears in the sequencing data of a study of a mutant IDH1 vaccine in newly diagnosed glioma. The wider study: Before enrollment, the patients had been treated with radiotherapy alone, temozolomide alone, or both together. Most of them had received both. Notes on the study in general: Immune responses induced by vaccination arose in 93.3% of the patients.

Time point in this sample: week 35, safety follow-up. Topical imiquimod accompanied each vaccine dose, which consisted of 300 ug of mutant IDH1 20-mer peptide. Patients received eight vaccinations in weeks 1, 3, 5, 7, 11, 15, 19, 23. This clone was recorded a few times. Its antigen is undetermined. Sequenced by immunoSEQ multiplex PCR; TCRdb stores in-frame clones only, minus some. The sample lists over 40,000 clones; approximately 92% were seen once. The CDR3 extends over 13 amino acids. The germline CDR1 and CDR2 sequences are GTSNPN and SVGIG (reference sequence). This chain links TRBV30 with TRBJ1-2; 10 bases fit TRBD1. The source of this sequence is a middle-aged man with glioma. The sequencing used PBMCs, collected from a glioma patient whose treatment included an IDH1 peptide vaccine. The CDR3, as DNA: TGTGTAATAGCGGACAGGGGGGACTATGGCTACACCTTC. It codes for CVIADRGDYGYTF.